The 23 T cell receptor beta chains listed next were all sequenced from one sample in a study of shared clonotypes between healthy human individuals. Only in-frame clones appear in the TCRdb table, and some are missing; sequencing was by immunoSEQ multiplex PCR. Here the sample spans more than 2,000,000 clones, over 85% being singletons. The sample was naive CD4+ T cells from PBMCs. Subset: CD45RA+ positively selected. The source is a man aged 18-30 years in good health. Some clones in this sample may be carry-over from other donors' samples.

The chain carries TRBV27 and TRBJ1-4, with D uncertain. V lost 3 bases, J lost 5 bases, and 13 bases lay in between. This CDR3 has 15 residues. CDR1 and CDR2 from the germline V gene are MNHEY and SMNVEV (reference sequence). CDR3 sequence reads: CASSFRQPRNEKLFF. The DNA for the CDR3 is TGTGCCAGCAGTTTCAGGCAGCCAAGAAATGAAAAACTGTTTTTT.

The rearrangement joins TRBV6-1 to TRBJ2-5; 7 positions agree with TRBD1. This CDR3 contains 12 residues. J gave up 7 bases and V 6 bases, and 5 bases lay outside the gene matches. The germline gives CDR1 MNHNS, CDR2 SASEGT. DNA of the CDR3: TGTGCCAGCAGGAGACAGGGTCCGACCCAGTACTTC. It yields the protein CASRRQGPTQYF.

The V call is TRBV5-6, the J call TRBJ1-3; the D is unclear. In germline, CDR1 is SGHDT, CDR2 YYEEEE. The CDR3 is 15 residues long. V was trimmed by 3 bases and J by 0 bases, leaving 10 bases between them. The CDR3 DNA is TGTGCCAGCAGCTCCCTGAAGACCTCTGGAAACACCATATATTTT. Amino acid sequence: CASSSLKTSGNTIYF. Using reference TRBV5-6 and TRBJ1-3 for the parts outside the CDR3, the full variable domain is DAGVTQSPTHLIKTRGQQVTLRCSPKSGHDTVSWYQQALGQGPQFIFQYYEEEERQRGNFPDRFSGHQFPNYSSELNVNALLLGDSALYLCASSSLKTSGNTIYFGEGSWLTVV.

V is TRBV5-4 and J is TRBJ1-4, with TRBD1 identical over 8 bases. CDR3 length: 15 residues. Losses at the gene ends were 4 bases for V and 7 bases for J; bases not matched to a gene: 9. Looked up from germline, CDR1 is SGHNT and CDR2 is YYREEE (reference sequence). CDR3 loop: CASSAGQGRSEKLFF. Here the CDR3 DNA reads TGTGCCAGCAGCGCTGGACAGGGAAGGAGTGAAAAACTGTTTTTT.

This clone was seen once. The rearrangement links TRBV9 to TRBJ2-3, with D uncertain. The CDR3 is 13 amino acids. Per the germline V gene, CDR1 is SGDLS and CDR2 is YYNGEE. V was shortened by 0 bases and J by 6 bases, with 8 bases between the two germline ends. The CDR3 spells CASSVDPADTQYF. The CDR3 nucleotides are TGTGCCAGCAGCGTAGACCCCGCGGATACGCAGTATTTT.

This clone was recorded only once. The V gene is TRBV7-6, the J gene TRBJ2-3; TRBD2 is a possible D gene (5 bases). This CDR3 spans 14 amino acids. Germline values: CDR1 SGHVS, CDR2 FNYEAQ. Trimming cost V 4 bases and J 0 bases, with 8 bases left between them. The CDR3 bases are TGTGCCAGCAGCTCAGGAGGTAGCACAGATACGCAGTATTTT. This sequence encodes CASSSGGSTDTQYF.

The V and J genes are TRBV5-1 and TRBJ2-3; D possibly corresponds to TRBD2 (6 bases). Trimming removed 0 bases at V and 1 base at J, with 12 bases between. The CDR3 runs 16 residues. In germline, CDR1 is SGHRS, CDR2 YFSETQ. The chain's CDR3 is CASSLGPGGGTDTQYF. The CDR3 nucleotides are TGCGCCAGCAGCTTGGGACCCGGAGGGGGCACAGATACGCAGTATTTT.

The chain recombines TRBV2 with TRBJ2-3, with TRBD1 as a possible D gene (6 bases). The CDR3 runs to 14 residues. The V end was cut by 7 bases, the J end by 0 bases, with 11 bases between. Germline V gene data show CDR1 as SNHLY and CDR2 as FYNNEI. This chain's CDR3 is CASKDSSSTDTQYF. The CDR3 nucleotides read TGTGCCAGCAAGGACAGCTCTAGCACAGATACGCAGTATTTT.

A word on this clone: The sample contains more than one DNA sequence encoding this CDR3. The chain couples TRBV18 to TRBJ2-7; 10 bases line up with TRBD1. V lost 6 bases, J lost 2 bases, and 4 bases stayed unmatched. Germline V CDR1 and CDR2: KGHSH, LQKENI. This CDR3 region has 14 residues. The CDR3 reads CASSPGTGAYEQYF. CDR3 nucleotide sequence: TGTGCCAGCTCGCCCGGGACAGGGGCCTACGAGCAGTACTTC.

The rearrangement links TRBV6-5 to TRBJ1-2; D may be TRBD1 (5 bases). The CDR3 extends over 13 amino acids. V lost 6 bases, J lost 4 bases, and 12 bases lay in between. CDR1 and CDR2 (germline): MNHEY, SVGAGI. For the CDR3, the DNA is TGTGCCAGCAGATCGGGACTTCTCTATGGCTACACCTTC. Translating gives CASRSGLLYGYTF.

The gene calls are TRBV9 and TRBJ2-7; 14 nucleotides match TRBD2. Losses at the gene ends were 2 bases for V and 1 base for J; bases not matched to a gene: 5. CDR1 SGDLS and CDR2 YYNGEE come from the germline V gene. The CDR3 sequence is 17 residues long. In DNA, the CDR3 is TGTGCCAGCAGCGTGGGACTAGCGGGAGCCGGATCCTACGAGCAGTACTTC. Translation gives CASSVGLAGAGSYEQYF.

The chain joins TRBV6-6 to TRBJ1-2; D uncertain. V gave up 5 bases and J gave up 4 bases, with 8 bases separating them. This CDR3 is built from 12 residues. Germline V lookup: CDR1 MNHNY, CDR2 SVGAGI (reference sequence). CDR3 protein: CASSPGFYGYTF. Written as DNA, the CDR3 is TGTGCCAGCAGTCCAGGATTCTATGGCTACACCTTC.

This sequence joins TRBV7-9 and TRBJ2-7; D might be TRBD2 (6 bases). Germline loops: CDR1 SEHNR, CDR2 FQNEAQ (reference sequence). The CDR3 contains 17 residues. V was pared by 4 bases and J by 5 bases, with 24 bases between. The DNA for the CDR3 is TGTGCCAGCAGCTCTACCGGGACTTCCCTAACTCTCGACGAGCAGTACTTC. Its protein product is CASSSTGTSLTLDEQYF.

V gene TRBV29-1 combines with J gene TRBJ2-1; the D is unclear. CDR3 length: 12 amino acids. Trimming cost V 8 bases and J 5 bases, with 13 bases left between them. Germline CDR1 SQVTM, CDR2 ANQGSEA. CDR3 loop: CSLGKIDNEQFF. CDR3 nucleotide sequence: TGCAGCCTTGGTAAGATCGACAATGAGCAGTTCTTC.

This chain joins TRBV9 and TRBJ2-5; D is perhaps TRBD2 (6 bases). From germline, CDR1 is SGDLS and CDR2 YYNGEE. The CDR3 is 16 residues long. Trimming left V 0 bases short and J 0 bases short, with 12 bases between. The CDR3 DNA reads TGTGCCAGCAGCGTAGAGCCAGGGAGGTACCAAGAGACCCAGTACTTC. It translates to CASSVEPGRYQETQYF.

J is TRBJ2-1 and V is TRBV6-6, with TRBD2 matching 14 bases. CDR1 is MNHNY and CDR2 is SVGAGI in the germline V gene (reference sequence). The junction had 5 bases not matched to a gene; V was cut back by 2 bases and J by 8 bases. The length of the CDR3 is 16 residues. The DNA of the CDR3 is TGTGCCAGCAGTTACGGGACTAGCGGGAGAGCCCATGAGCAGTTCTTC. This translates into CASSYGTSGRAHEQFF.

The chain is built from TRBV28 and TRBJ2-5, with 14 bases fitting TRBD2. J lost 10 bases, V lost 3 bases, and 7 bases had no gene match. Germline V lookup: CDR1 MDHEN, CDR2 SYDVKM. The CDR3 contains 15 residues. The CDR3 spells CASSLGLAGAIIQYF. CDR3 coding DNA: TGTGCCAGCAGTTTGGGACTAGCGGGAGCGATCATCCAGTACTTC.

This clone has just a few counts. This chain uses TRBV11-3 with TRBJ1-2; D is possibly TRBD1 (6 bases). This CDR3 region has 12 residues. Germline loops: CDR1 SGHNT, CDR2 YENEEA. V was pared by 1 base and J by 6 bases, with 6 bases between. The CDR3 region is CASSLGTDGYTF. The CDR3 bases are TGTGCCAGCAGCTTAGGGACAGATGGCTACACCTTC.

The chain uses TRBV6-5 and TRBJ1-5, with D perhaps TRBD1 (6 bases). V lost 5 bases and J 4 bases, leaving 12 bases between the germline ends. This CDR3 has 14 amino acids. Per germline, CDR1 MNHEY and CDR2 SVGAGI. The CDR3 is CASSTLQGNQPQHF. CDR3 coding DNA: TGTGCCAGCAGTACCCTACAGGGAAATCAGCCCCAGCATTTT.

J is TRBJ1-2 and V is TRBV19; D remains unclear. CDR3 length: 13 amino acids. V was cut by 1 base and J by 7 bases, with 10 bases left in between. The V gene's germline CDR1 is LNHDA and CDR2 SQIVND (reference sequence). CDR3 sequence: CASSIGREAGYTF. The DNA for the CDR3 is TGTGCCAGTAGTATAGGCCGGGAGGCTGGCTACACCTTC. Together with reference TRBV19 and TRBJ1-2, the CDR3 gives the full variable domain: DGGITQSPKYLFRKEGQNVTLSCEQNLNHDAMYWYRQDPGQGLRLIYYSQIVNDFQKGDIAEGYSVSREKKESFPLTVTSAQKNPTAFYLCASSIGREAGYTFGSGTRLTVV.

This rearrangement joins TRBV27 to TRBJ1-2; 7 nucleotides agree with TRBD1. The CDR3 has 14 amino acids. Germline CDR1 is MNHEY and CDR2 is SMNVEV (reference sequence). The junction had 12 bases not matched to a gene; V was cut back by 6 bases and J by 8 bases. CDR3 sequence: CASRETGSVGGYTF. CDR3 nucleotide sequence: TGTGCCAGCAGGGAGACAGGGTCGGTCGGGGGCTACACCTTC.

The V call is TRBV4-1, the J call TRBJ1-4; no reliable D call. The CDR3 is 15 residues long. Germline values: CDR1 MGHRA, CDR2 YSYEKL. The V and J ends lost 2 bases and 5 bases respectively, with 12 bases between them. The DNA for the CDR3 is TGCGCCAGCAGCCAACCGGTAGGACGAAATGAAAAACTGTTTTTT. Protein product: CASSQPVGRNEKLFF.

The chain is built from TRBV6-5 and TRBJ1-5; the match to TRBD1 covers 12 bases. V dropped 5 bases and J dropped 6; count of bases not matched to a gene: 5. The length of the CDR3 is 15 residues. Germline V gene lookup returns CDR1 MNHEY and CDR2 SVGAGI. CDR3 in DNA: TGTGCCAGCAGTCCCGGGACAGGGGGCCGTCAGCCCCAGCATTTT. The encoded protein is CASSPGTGGRQPQHF.